This entry lists 9 T cell receptor beta chains sequenced from one sample in a study of radiation and T cells in renal cell carcinoma. Time point: blood 4 weeks post-SBRT, at nephrectomy. Regarding treatment: 15 Gy SBRT to primary tumor, nephrectomy 4 weeks later. Generated by immunoSEQ multiplex PCR, the TCRdb table keeps only in-frame clones and is missing some. The table records fewer than 80,000 clones, roughly 85% of them present only once. The starting material was blood, obtained from a patient whose treatment included radiotherapy and nephrectomy. These receptors all stem from a woman aged 55-69 years with renal cell carcinoma.

The chain combines TRBV9 with TRBJ2-3; 11 positions match TRBD2. The V segment lost 4 bases and the J segment 3 bases; nucleotides outside the gene matches: 7. Germline lookup yields CDR1 SGDLS and CDR2 YYNGEE. The CDR3 sequence is 16 residues long. DNA for the CDR3: TGTGCCAGCAGCCGCGGGGCTAGCGGGAGGACAGATACGCAGTATTTT. It is translated as CASSRGASGRTDTQYF.

V is TRBV30 and J is TRBJ1-2; D gene unclear. Trimming removed 0 bases at V and 5 bases at J, with 19 bases between. Germline CDR1 is GTSNPN and CDR2 is SVGIG (reference sequence). The CDR3 spans 16 residues. The CDR3 protein is CAWSVPGRAREYGYTF. The CDR3 nucleotides are TGTGCCTGGAGTGTTCCGGGGAGAGCCCGGGAGTATGGCTACACCTTC.

The rearrangement links TRBV25-1 to TRBJ2-2; 9 bases align to TRBD1. The CDR3 extends over 15 amino acids. The germline gives CDR1 MGHDK, CDR2 SYGVNS. The ends lost 7 bases at V and 6 bases at J; junction bases unmatched: 9. The CDR3 coding sequence is TGTGCCAGCAAACCGGGACAGGGTTTCCCCGGGGAGCTGTTTTTT. Its translation is CASKPGQGFPGELFF.

CDR3 protein: CASRPLRQGTYEQYF. The CDR3 coding sequence is TGTGCCAGCAGGCCCCTGAGACAGGGTACCTACGAGCAGTACTTC. The chain couples TRBV28 to TRBJ2-7; 7 bases line up with TRBD1. Trimming cost V 6 bases and J 2 bases; bases outside gene matches: 10. There are 15 residues in the CDR3. The germline V gene encodes CDR1 MDHEN and CDR2 SYDVKM. The full variable domain, completed using reference TRBV28 and TRBJ2-7, is DVKVTQSSRYLVKRTGEKVFLECVQDMDHENMFWYRQDPGLGLRLIYFSYDVKMKEKGDIPEGYSVSREKKERFSLILESASTNQTSMYLCASRPLRQGTYEQYFGPGTRLTVT.

This chain connects TRBV6-6 to TRBJ1-3; D is uncertain. The V end was cut by 10 bases, the J end by 0 bases, with 10 bases between. This CDR3 has 13 amino acids. The V gene's germline CDR1 is MNHNY and CDR2 SVGAGI (reference sequence). CDR3: CATLTVSGNTIYF. CDR3 bases: TGTGCCACCCTTACAGTCTCTGGAAACACCATATATTTT.

The V and J genes are TRBV10-3 and TRBJ2-2; 8 nucleotides match TRBD1. The CDR3 contains 15 residues. Germline loops: CDR1 ENHRY, CDR2 SYGVKD. Losses at the gene ends were 7 bases for V and 5 bases for J; bases not matched to a gene: 9. CDR3 in amino acids: CAIKEQGGGTGELFF. The CDR3 DNA reads TGTGCCATCAAGGAACAGGGGGGTGGAACCGGGGAGCTGTTTTTT.

The chain is built from TRBV28 and TRBJ2-1, with 7 bases aligning to TRBD1. The CDR3 is 15 amino acids. CDR1 and CDR2 from the germline V gene are MDHEN and SYDVKM. Trimming cost V 5 bases and J 6 bases; bases outside gene matches: 10. The CDR3 here is CASSQDRTYANEQFF. The CDR3 nucleotides read TGTGCCAGCAGTCAGGACAGGACGTACGCCAATGAGCAGTTCTTC. The full variable domain, completed using reference TRBV28 and TRBJ2-1, is DVKVTQSSRYLVKRTGEKVFLECVQDMDHENMFWYRQDPGLGLRLIYFSYDVKMKEKGDIPEGYSVSREKKERFSLILESASTNQTSMYLCASSQDRTYANEQFFGPGTRLTVL.

The rearrangement links TRBV5-1 to TRBJ1-4; 9 nucleotides match TRBD1. The length of the CDR3 is 16 residues. Germline assignment: CDR1 SGHRS and CDR2 YFSETQ. V was clipped by 4 bases and J by 0 bases; unmatched bases: 4. The CDR3 nucleotides read TGCGCCAGCAGCCAGACAGGGGGAGCAACTAATGAAAAACTGTTTTTT. Translating it yields CASSQTGGATNEKLFF.

The chain couples TRBV6-5 to TRBJ2-7; no clear D gene. CDR1 is MNHEY and CDR2 is SVGAGI in the germline V gene. CDR3 length equals 15 residues. Trimming pared 2 bases from V and 7 bases from J, leaving 18 bases between. In DNA form, the CDR3 reads TGTGCCAGCAGTTACGGATTTTCGCAGGTCGGGGAGCAGTACTTC. Amino acid sequence: CASSYGFSQVGEQYF.